The T cell receptor (beta chain) described here comes from a study of blood T cell repertoires in COVID-19. The V end lost 0 bases, the J end lost 7 bases, and 10 bases lay between the germline ends. Per the germline V gene, CDR1 is MNHNS and CDR2 is SASEGT. The CDR3 totals 14 residues. In this sample, this clone turned up once. TCRdb's copy holds only in-frame clones and misses some; the assay was immunoSEQ multiplex PCR. Here the sample spans 100,000 to 150,000 clones, around 82% being singletons. The chain is built from TRBV6-1 and TRBJ1-5; D is ambiguous. This clonotype was sampled from an older man with active or convalescent COVID-19. The sample taken for sequencing was peripheral blood. The DNA for the CDR3 is TGTGCCAGCAGTGAAGCGCTCAGAGGCCAGCCCCAGCATTTT. This gives the protein CASSEALRGQPQHF.